This T cell receptor beta chain was profiled in a study of cytomegalovirus exposure and HLA in healthy donors. Study results and limitations: CMV antigen specificity of a few CMV-associated chains was confirmed in vitro.

Remarks on this clone: What it binds is not known.

The PCR employed 60 Vbeta primers together with 13 Jbeta primers. TCRdb's table, derived via immunoSEQ multiplex PCR, lists solely in-frame clones and lacks some. Here the sample spans 150,000 to 200,000 clones, around 75% being singletons. The CDR3 runs to 15 residues. Germline CDR1 reads MNHNY; CDR2 reads SVGAGI (reference sequence). With V trimmed by 6 bases and J by 0 bases, 5 bases remained unmatched. This TCR was recovered from a woman in her 30s in good health and CMV-seropositive. Sequenced input: PBMCs. V is TRBV6-6 and J is TRBJ2-7; 10 bases line up with TRBD2. Here the CDR3 reads CASSTSGGASYEQYF. The CDR3, as DNA: TGTGCCAGCAGCACAAGCGGGGGGGCCTCCTACGAGCAGTACTTC.